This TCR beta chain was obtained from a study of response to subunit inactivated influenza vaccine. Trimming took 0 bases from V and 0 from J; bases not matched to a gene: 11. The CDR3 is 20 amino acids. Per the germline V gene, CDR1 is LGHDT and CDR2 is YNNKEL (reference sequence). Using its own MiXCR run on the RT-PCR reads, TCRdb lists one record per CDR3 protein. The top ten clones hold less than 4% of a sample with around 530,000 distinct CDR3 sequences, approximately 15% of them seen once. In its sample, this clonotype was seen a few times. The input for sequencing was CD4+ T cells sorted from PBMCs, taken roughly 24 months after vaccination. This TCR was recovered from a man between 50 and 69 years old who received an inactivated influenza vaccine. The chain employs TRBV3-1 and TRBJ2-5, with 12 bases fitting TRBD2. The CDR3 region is CASSQDIRTSGATYQETQYF. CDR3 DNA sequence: TGTGCCAGCAGCCAAGATATCCGGACTAGCGGGGCCACGTACCAAGAGACCCAGTACTTC.